This passage covers 10 T cell receptor beta chains from one sample sequenced in a study of cytomegalovirus exposure and HLA in healthy donors. The PCR employed 60 Vbeta primers together with 13 Jbeta primers. Clones were sequenced by immunoSEQ multiplex PCR, and TCRdb holds only the in-frame ones, with some missing. The table shows about 120,000 clones, with 79% occurring only once. Sequencing used PBMCs. The receptor source for this set is a man aged 25 to 40 in good health and CMV-seropositive.

This rearrangement joins TRBV27 to TRBJ2-1; 9 bases are shared with TRBD1. V lost 2 bases, J lost 4 bases, and 3 bases stayed unmatched. There are 15 residues in the CDR3. Germline CDR1 and CDR2: MNHEY and SMNVEV (reference sequence). This CDR3 is CASSLGTGSYNEQFF. CDR3 in DNA: TGTGCCAGCAGTTTAGGGACAGGGTCTTACAATGAGCAGTTCTTC.

V gene TRBV7-2 combines with J gene TRBJ1-5; D possibly corresponds to TRBD1 (5 bases). The V end lost 2 bases, the J end lost 1 base, and 6 bases lay between the germline ends. The CDR3 has 14 amino acids. CDR1 and CDR2 from the germline V gene are SGHTA and FQGNSA. The CDR3 bases are TGTGCCAGCAGCTTAAAGGGGAGCAATCAGCCCCAGCATTTT. The encoded protein is CASSLKGSNQPQHF.

This clone was observed a handful of times. This chain links TRBV28 with TRBJ2-2, with D hard to call. The germline V gene has CDR1 MDHEN and CDR2 SYDVKM. This CDR3 is built from 14 residues. Between the trimmed V and J ends, which lost 4 bases and 5 bases, there was a span of 11 bases. CDR3 nucleotide sequence: TGTGCCAGCAGTTCCCCCGCCCGGACCGGGGAGCTGTTTTTT. This gives the protein CASSSPARTGELFF.

This clone was observed a few times. The V and J genes are TRBV4-2 and TRBJ1-2; TRBD1 aligns across 9 bases. Germline-derived CDR1 and CDR2 are LGHNA and YNFKEQ. The CDR3 consists of 16 residues. V lost 1 base to trimming and J lost 7 bases; unmatched junction nucleotides: 10. CDR3 nucleotide sequence: TGTGCCAGCAGCCAAGCCCTGACAGGGGGGGTCGGTGGCTACACCTTC. This translates into CASSQALTGGVGGYTF.

In this sample, this clone turned up a few times. J is TRBJ2-3 and V is TRBV4-2; 7 bases are a match to TRBD2. V dropped 4 bases and J dropped 7; count of bases not matched to a gene: 14. The CDR3 has 16 residues. Germline-derived CDR1 and CDR2 are LGHNA and YNFKEQ. The CDR3 protein is CASSPQVQRDGYTQYF. CDR3 sequence (DNA): TGTGCCAGCAGCCCCCAGGTCCAGCGGGATGGATATACGCAGTATTTT.

The rearrangement uses TRBV11-3 and TRBJ2-7; TRBD1 matches 7 bases. From germline, CDR1 is SGHNT and CDR2 YENEEA. The V and J ends lost 4 bases and 1 base, in that order; junction bases with no gene match: 7. This CDR3 comprises 15 residues. As DNA, the CDR3 is TGTGCCAGCAGCTCGAATCCGGGACAGTCCTACGAGCAGTACTTC. This translates into CASSSNPGQSYEQYF.

The rearrangement joins TRBV5-1 to TRBJ1-2; D unresolved. V was cut by 2 bases and J by 5 bases, with 13 bases left in between. Germline V CDR1 and CDR2: SGHRS, YFSETQ. CDR3 length equals 14 residues. The CDR3 reads CASSLLMRNYGYTF. CDR3 in DNA: TGCGCCAGCAGCTTACTAATGCGGAATTATGGCTACACCTTC.

The chain recombines TRBV9 with TRBJ2-3; TRBD2 matches at 8 bases. The germline CDR1 and CDR2 sequences are SGDLS and YYNGEE. The CDR3 length is 16 residues. The V and J ends lost 1 base and 6 bases, in that order; junction bases with no gene match: 10. CDR3 sequence: CASSVWSGGARDTQYF. DNA for the CDR3: TGTGCCAGCAGCGTATGGTCGGGGGGGGCCCGTGATACGCAGTATTTT.

The chain uses TRBV2 and TRBJ2-1, with a tentative D call TRBD2 (6 bases). CDR1 is SNHLY and CDR2 is FYNNEI in the germline V gene. Trimming cost V 3 bases and J 9 bases, with 15 bases left between them. This CDR3 contains 14 residues. CDR3 nucleotide sequence: TGTGCCAGCAGTGAGGCGGGATTGGGGGGTGAGCAGTTCTTC. This sequence encodes CASSEAGLGGEQFF.

The rearrangement uses TRBV21-1 and TRBJ2-1; the D call in the table, TRBD1, was not verified against the DNA. TRBV21-1 is listed as a pseudogene. This CDR3 region has 17 residues. The CDR3 sequence is CASSIYLYGQWAYEQFF. In nucleotides, the CDR3 is TGTGCCAGCAGCATCTATCTATACGGACAATGGGCCTATGAGCAGTTCTTC.